The present T cell receptor (beta chain) was sequenced within a study of OX40 agonist ivuxolimab in advanced cancers. Study conclusions and caveats: Circulating CD4+ and CD8+ T cells showed clonal expansion by week 6 at 0.1 to 3.0 mg/kg.

J gave up 2 bases and V 6 bases, and 11 bases lay outside the gene matches. The CDR3 is made up of 16 amino acids. Germline CDR1 and CDR2: SNHLY and FYNNEI. Remarks on this clone: As yet, its antigen is unknown.

Clones were read by immunoSEQ multiplex PCR, and TCRdb kept only the in-frame ones, dropping some. The table shows about 90,000 clones, with 80% to 90% occurring only once. Sequences were derived from CD4+ or CD8+ T cells sorted from blood, sampled in a trial of the OX40 agonist ivuxolimab. This TCR derives from an adult with an advanced solid tumor such as melanoma, head and neck, liver or kidney cancer. J is TRBJ2-3 and V is TRBV2; 7 bases are shared with TRBD1. DNA for the CDR3: TGTGCCAGCAGGATGGCGACAGGGACCTACACAGATACGCAGTATTTT. The encoded protein is CASRMATGTYTDTQYF.